Listed below are T cell receptor beta chains from one sample, sequenced in a study of long-term antiretroviral therapy in people with HIV. Sequenced by immunoSEQ multiplex PCR; TCRdb stores in-frame clones only, minus some. The repertoire holds some 27,000 clones, about 94% seen once, with about 6.4% in the top ten. The starting material was unsorted PBMCs, obtained less than 6.8 years after starting antiretroviral therapy. Receptors originate from a woman in her thirties or forties with HIV. The CDR3 runs from the conserved cysteine through the conserved F or W. Each record gives: CDR3 protein, CDR3 DNA, V gene, clone size, J gene, D gene. A D gene is named only where the DNA matches it firmly. Only part of the rows carry a size: once, few, many, or a class if the clone is expanded.

cdr3_aa: CASSDFGGSYEQYF; cdr3_nt: TGTGCCAGCAGTGATTTCGGGGGTTCCTACGAGCAGTACTTC; v_call: TRBV2; clone_size: -; j_call: TRBJ2-7; d_call: -
cdr3_aa: CASSVIPGLAGSVGDTQYF; cdr3_nt: TGTGCCAGCAGCGTAATTCCGGGACTAGCGGGGTCTGTTGGAGATACGCAGTATTTT; v_call: TRBV9; clone_size: -; j_call: TRBJ2-3; d_call: TRBD2
cdr3_aa: CAISPRQSANTGELFF; cdr3_nt: TGTGCCATCAGCCCCAGACAGAGCGCGAACACCGGGGAGCTGTTTTTT; v_call: TRBV10-3; clone_size: -; j_call: TRBJ2-2; d_call: -
cdr3_aa: CASSFGRNYGYTF; cdr3_nt: TGTGCCAGCAGCTTTGGCAGGAACTATGGCTACACCTTC; v_call: TRBV7-9; clone_size: -; j_call: TRBJ1-2; d_call: -
cdr3_aa: CASRGQSDTEAFF; cdr3_nt: TGCGCCAGCAGAGGCCAGTCTGACACTGAAGCTTTCTTT; v_call: TRBV10-1; clone_size: -; j_call: TRBJ1-1; d_call: -
cdr3_aa: CASSEGLAGGPDTQYF; cdr3_nt: TGTGCCAGCAGTGAAGGACTAGCGGGGGGGCCGGATACGCAGTATTTT; v_call: TRBV6-4; clone_size: -; j_call: TRBJ2-3; d_call: TRBD2
cdr3_aa: CASSRGQGAFSPLHF; cdr3_nt: TGCGCCAGCAGCCGGGGACAGGGGGCTTTTTCACCCCTCCACTTT; v_call: TRBV4-3; clone_size: -; j_call: TRBJ1-6; d_call: TRBD1
cdr3_aa: CAISEGHKPSPLHF; cdr3_nt: TGTGCCATCAGTGAGGGTCACAAACCTTCACCCCTCCACTTT; v_call: TRBV10-3; clone_size: -; j_call: TRBJ1-6; d_call: -
cdr3_aa: CASSAGQVNVLTF; cdr3_nt: TGTGCCAGCAGCGCGGGACAGGTCAACGTCCTGACTTTC; v_call: TRBV7-2; clone_size: -; j_call: TRBJ2-6; d_call: TRBD1
cdr3_aa: CASSYQQSSYNEQFF; cdr3_nt: TGTGCCAGCAGCTACCAACAGAGCTCCTACAATGAGCAGTTCTTC; v_call: TRBV7-2; clone_size: -; j_call: TRBJ2-1; d_call: -
cdr3_aa: CASSLEGGGTEAFF; cdr3_nt: TGTGCCAGCAGCTTAGAGGGGGGGGGCACTGAAGCTTTCTTT; v_call: TRBV7-9; clone_size: -; j_call: TRBJ1-1; d_call: -
cdr3_aa: CASSLNTEAFF; cdr3_nt: TGTGCCAGCTCCCTGAACACTGAAGCTTTCTTT; v_call: TRBV18; clone_size: -; j_call: TRBJ1-1; d_call: -
cdr3_aa: CASSLGGQRDTEAFF; cdr3_nt: TGCGCCAGCAGCTTGGGGGGGCAGAGGGACACTGAAGCTTTCTTT; v_call: TRBV5-1; clone_size: -; j_call: TRBJ1-1; d_call: -
cdr3_aa: CASSIDTRGRAMNTEAFF; cdr3_nt: TGTGCCAGTAGTATAGACACCCGGGGGAGAGCTATGAACACTGAAGCTTTCTTT; v_call: TRBV19; clone_size: -; j_call: TRBJ1-1; d_call: -
cdr3_aa: CASSFGPTYEQYF; cdr3_nt: TGTGCCAGCAGCTTTGGACCGACCTACGAGCAGTACTTC; v_call: TRBV27; clone_size: -; j_call: TRBJ2-7; d_call: -
cdr3_aa: CASSLGDRTNEKLFF; cdr3_nt: TGTGCCAGCAGCTTAGGTGATAGGACTAATGAAAAACTGTTTTTT; v_call: TRBV7-8; clone_size: -; j_call: TRBJ1-4; d_call: -
cdr3_aa: CASSLEPLETQYF; cdr3_nt: TGTGCCAGCAGTTTAGAGCCCCTGGAGACCCAGTACTTC; v_call: TRBV11-2; clone_size: once; j_call: TRBJ2-5; d_call: -
cdr3_aa: CASSETRTQQSRANVLTF; cdr3_nt: TGCGCCAGCAGTGAGACACGTACGCAACAAAGTCGGGCCAACGTCCTGACTTTC; v_call: TRBV23-1; clone_size: -; j_call: TRBJ2-6; d_call: -
cdr3_aa: CASSTRQGALQPQHF; cdr3_nt: TGTGCCAGTAGTACTCGACAGGGGGCTTTACAGCCCCAGCATTTT; v_call: TRBV19; clone_size: -; j_call: TRBJ1-5; d_call: TRBD1
cdr3_aa: CASSANAGTGGRETQYF; cdr3_nt: TGTGCCAGCAGTGCTAACGCCGGGACAGGGGGCAGAGAGACCCAGTACTTC; v_call: TRBV6-1; clone_size: -; j_call: TRBJ2-5; d_call: TRBD1
cdr3_aa: CASSYRAYSNQPQHF; cdr3_nt: TGTGCCAGCAGCTACCGGGCCTATAGCAATCAGCCCCAGCATTTT; v_call: TRBV5-6; clone_size: -; j_call: TRBJ1-5; d_call: -
cdr3_aa: CASSLAGEGGTEAFF; cdr3_nt: TGCGCCAGCAGCTTGGCCGGGGAAGGAGGCACTGAAGCTTTCTTT; v_call: TRBV5-1; clone_size: -; j_call: TRBJ1-1; d_call: -
cdr3_aa: CASSYTSLDEQYF; cdr3_nt: TGTGCCAGCAGCTACACCTCGTTGGACGAGCAGTACTTC; v_call: TRBV5-6; clone_size: -; j_call: TRBJ2-7; d_call: -